The 26 T cell receptor beta chains reported below all come from one sample, sequenced in a study of spatial heterogeneity in lung cancer. Time point in this sample: sample taken at primary tumor resection. General study findings and limits: It was found that expanded intratumoral alpha and beta TCR counts tracked tumor mutation counts.

MiXCR, applied by TCRdb to the 5' RACE reads, yields one record per CDR3 protein. The table shows over a thousand distinct CDR3 sequences, with roughly 10% occurring only once. These receptors' antigens are unknown. Sequencing was performed on lung tumor tissue, taken at surgery. The receptor source for this set is a male donor with early-stage non-small cell lung cancer.

The DNA of the CDR3 is TGTGCCAGCTCGGGGACAGGAAATACGCAGTATTTT. It yields the protein CASSGTGNTQYF. This chain uses TRBV18 with TRBJ2-3; 8 bases map to TRBD1. The ends lost 6 bases at V and 7 bases at J; junction bases unmatched: 3. The germline V gene has CDR1 KGHSH and CDR2 LQKENI. The CDR3 is made up of 12 amino acids. The full variable domain, rest sourced from reference TRBV18 and TRBJ2-3, is NAGVMQNPRHLVRRRGQEARLRCSPMKGHSHVYWYRQLPEEGLKFMVYLQKENIIDESGMPKERFSAEFPKEGPSILRIQQVVRGDSAAYFCASSGTGNTQYFGPGTRLTVL.

This clonotype is labeled as medium-sized. The V and J genes are TRBV28 and TRBJ2-5; D is possibly TRBD2 (6 bases). CDR3 length: 14 residues. Germline V gene sequence: CDR1 MDHEN, CDR2 SYDVKM. V dropped 3 bases and J dropped 4 bases, with 12 bases sitting between them. The CDR3 protein is CASSFSLEGETQYF. DNA for the CDR3: TGTGCCAGCAGTTTTTCACTGGAGGGAGAGACCCAGTACTTC.

This clonotype has just a few counts. The chain carries TRBV11-2 and TRBJ2-5, with D tentatively TRBD1 (6 bases). CDR1 and CDR2 (germline): SGHAT, FQNNGV. The CDR3 consists of 14 residues. V lost 5 bases and J 2 bases, leaving 12 bases between the germline ends. Written as DNA, the CDR3 is TGTGCCAGCAGCAGAGGACAGTTACAAGAGACCCAGTACTTC. Protein: CASSRGQLQETQYF.

By its share, this clonotype is medium-sized. The V and J genes are TRBV7-9 and TRBJ2-7; D remains ambiguous. The CDR3 spans 15 residues. The V and J ends lost 0 bases and 0 bases respectively, with 9 bases between them. CDR1 SEHNR and CDR2 FQNEAQ come from the germline V gene (reference sequence). This CDR3 reads CASSLAGRNSYEQYF. DNA for the CDR3: TGTGCCAGCAGCTTAGCTGGGCGTAACTCCTACGAGCAGTACTTC.

This clonotype was seen repeatedly, ten times or more. This rearrangement joins TRBV28 to TRBJ2-3; 7 bases map to TRBD2. The germline CDR1 and CDR2 sequences are MDHEN and SYDVKM. Trimming removed 5 bases from V and 3 bases from J; junction bases left unmatched: 5. The CDR3 is 14 amino acids. In DNA, the CDR3 is TGTGCCAGCAGTCCAACACTAGCGACAGATACGCAGTATTTT. It yields the protein CASSPTLATDTQYF.

This clonotype is labeled as medium-sized. J is TRBJ2-7 and V is TRBV20-1; 9 bases line up with TRBD2. After removal of 6 bases from V and 4 bases from J, the junction contained 7 bases not matched to a gene. CDR1 is DFQATT, CDR2 SNEGSKA, per germline (reference sequence). This CDR3 contains 13 residues. The CDR3 is CSAGLAYKYEQYF. CDR3 coding DNA: TGCAGTGCCGGACTAGCGTACAAATACGAGCAGTACTTC.

This clonotype is classed as hyperexpanded (1% or more). The genes are TRBV7-6 and TRBJ2-3, with D unresolved. In germline, CDR1 is SGHVS, CDR2 FNYEAQ. Trimming cost V 2 bases and J 0 bases, with 0 bases left between them. The CDR3 extends over 12 amino acids. CDR3 nucleotide sequence: TGTGCCAGCAGCTTAAGCACAGATACGCAGTATTTT. Amino acid sequence: CASSLSTDTQYF.

This clonotype is medium-sized within its sample. The chain joins TRBV20-1 to TRBJ2-5, with D uncertain. V lost 6 bases to trimming and J lost 2 bases, with 10 bases between them. CDR1 and CDR2 (germline): DFQATT, SNEGSKA (reference sequence). This CDR3 contains 12 residues. CDR3 region: CSASTTQETQYF. The CDR3 nucleotides read TGCAGTGCGAGTACTACTCAAGAGACCCAGTACTTC.

By sample share, this clonotype is large. The chain combines TRBV20-1 with TRBJ2-2, with D unresolved. Germline CDR1 is DFQATT and CDR2 is SNEGSKA (reference sequence). The CDR3 runs to 14 residues. Trimming pared 1 base from V and 2 bases from J, leaving 8 bases between. The CDR3 DNA follows: TGCAGTGCTAGAGTTTCGATCAACACCGGGGAGCTGTTTTTT. Protein: CSARVSINTGELFF.

About this clonotype itself: One end of the junction is discordant with germline, which a read error may explain. This CDR3 reads CVSSQRTGATGELFF. CDR3 coding DNA: TGTGTCAGCAGCCAGAGGACAGGCGCCACCGGGGAGCTGTTTTTT. The chain links TRBV4-2 to TRBJ2-2; 7 bases are shared with TRBD1. There are 15 residues in the CDR3. In germline, CDR1 is LGHNA, CDR2 YNFKEQ.

This clonotype counts as medium-sized. J is TRBJ2-7 and V is TRBV18; perhaps TRBD2 as D (6 bases). This CDR3 is built from 15 residues. V shed 4 bases and J shed 3 bases, with 16 bases lying between them. The germline gives CDR1 KGHSH, CDR2 LQKENI. Written as DNA, the CDR3 is TGTGCCAGCTCACAAAACGCGGGGCTACTCTACGAGCAGTACTTC. This codes for CASSQNAGLLYEQYF.

By proportion, this clonotype is medium-sized. The CDR3 DNA sequence: TGTGCCAGCAGTCAGGTGGATATTCTCTACGAGCAGTACTTC. This translates into CASSQVDILYEQYF. The gene calls are TRBV28 and TRBJ2-7, with unresolved D. V lost 5 bases and J 3 bases, leaving 14 bases between the germline ends. The CDR3 is 14 residues long. Germline V gene lookup returns CDR1 MDHEN and CDR2 SYDVKM.

This clonotype is medium-sized in the sample. The chain combines TRBV20-1 with TRBJ2-1; no firm D call. CDR1 is DFQATT and CDR2 is SNEGSKA in the germline V gene (reference sequence). CDR3 length equals 16 residues. Trimming took 5 bases from V and 4 from J, leaving 21 bases between them. As DNA, the CDR3 is TGCAGTGCTGACGATAGAGGTTCTCGGGCATACAATGAGCAGTTCTTC. It codes for CSADDRGSRAYNEQFF.

The CDR3 DNA is TGTGCCAGCAGCTTGTATAAGGGCACAGATACGCAGTATTTT. It specifies CASSLYKGTDTQYF. This sequence joins TRBV7-3 and TRBJ2-3; D is unclear. In germline, CDR1 is SGHTA, CDR2 FQGTGA. V lost 3 bases, J lost 1 base, and 8 bases lay in between. The length of the CDR3 is 14 residues.

This clonotype rates as large. V gene TRBV28 combines with J gene TRBJ2-5, with D maybe TRBD2 (6 bases). The V gene's germline CDR1 is MDHEN and CDR2 SYDVKM. The CDR3 is 15 residues long. Trimming left V 3 bases short and J 5 bases short, with 16 bases between. The CDR3 reads CASSFERREWETQYF. DNA for the CDR3: TGTGCCAGCAGTTTTGAGAGGAGGGAATGGGAGACCCAGTACTTC.

By frequency in the sample, this clonotype is large. CDR3 in amino acids: CASSTIRAGEQYF. As DNA, the CDR3 is TGTGCCAGCAGCACTATCAGGGCTGGCGAGCAGTACTTC. The genes are TRBV7-8 and TRBJ2-7; D perhaps matches TRBD1 (5 bases). Germline loops: CDR1 SGHVS, CDR2 FQNEAQ. The V end lost 5 bases, the J end lost 6 bases, and 14 bases lay between the germline ends. The CDR3 is 13 amino acids.

By its share, this clonotype is medium-sized. This chain joins TRBV27 and TRBJ1-5; perhaps TRBD1 as D (5 bases). The germline V gene encodes CDR1 MNHEY and CDR2 SMNVEV (reference sequence). Trimming pared 2 bases from V and 8 bases from J, leaving 13 bases between. The length of the CDR3 is 14 residues. The CDR3 sequence: CASSLNGGGKPQHF. In DNA, the CDR3 is TGTGCCAGCAGTTTAAACGGGGGGGGGAAGCCCCAGCATTTT.

The chain carries TRBV7-6 and TRBJ2-7, with D perhaps TRBD1 (5 bases). The CDR3 totals 14 residues. V shed 2 bases and J shed 4 bases, with 12 bases lying between them. The V gene's germline CDR1 is SGHVS and CDR2 FNYEAQ. The CDR3 sequence is CASSLSTGPYEQYF. As DNA, the CDR3 is TGTGCCAGCAGCTTATCCACAGGTCCATACGAGCAGTACTTC.

This clonotype qualifies as large (0.1 to 1%). The chain uses TRBV27 and TRBJ2-7, with 9 bases matching TRBD2. CDR3 length: 18 amino acids. CDR1 and CDR2 from the germline V gene are MNHEY and SMNVEV (reference sequence). V gave up 2 bases and J gave up 6 bases; unmatched junction bases: 17. CDR3 in DNA: TGTGCCAGCAGTTTAAATGCTTGGCTAGCGGGAAGGTTGGGCGAGCAGTACTTC. Its protein product is CASSLNAWLAGRLGEQYF.

This clonotype was observed at least ten times. The chain has TRBV12-3 or TRBV12-4 and TRBJ2-1; 11 positions agree with TRBD2. Trimming cost V 3 bases and J 0 bases; bases outside gene matches: 4. The CDR3 extends over 17 amino acids. CDR3 residues: CASSFSSGRFSYNEQFF. The CDR3 coding sequence is TGTGCCAGCAGTTTCTCTAGCGGGAGGTTCTCCTACAATGAGCAGTTCTTC.

The chain couples TRBV20-1 to TRBJ2-3; 9 bases align to TRBD2. V lost 5 bases to trimming and J lost 3 bases; unmatched junction nucleotides: 12. The CDR3 length is 16 residues. Germline CDR1 reads DFQATT; CDR2 reads SNEGSKA (reference sequence). The CDR3 loop reads CSAALAGGPETDTQYF. The DNA of the CDR3 is TGCAGTGCTGCACTCGCGGGAGGGCCTGAGACAGATACGCAGTATTTT.

Sample share makes this clonotype medium-sized (0.01 to 0.1%). This chain uses TRBV20-1 with TRBJ2-3, with 7 bases identical to TRBD1. The V and J ends lost 2 bases and 4 bases, in that order; junction bases with no gene match: 9. Germline CDR1 reads DFQATT; CDR2 reads SNEGSKA (reference sequence). The CDR3 is 15 amino acids. The CDR3 DNA reads as TGCAGTGCTAGACGACAGGGCGTTTCCTCAGATACGCAGTATTTT. It is translated as CSARRQGVSSDTQYF.

Relative to its sample, this clonotype is large (0.1 to 1%). V gene TRBV27 combines with J gene TRBJ2-2; D might be TRBD2 (5 bases). Trimming removed 4 bases from V and 7 bases from J, with 10 bases in between. In germline, CDR1 is MNHEY, CDR2 SMNVEV (reference sequence). The CDR3 loop spans 13 amino acids. The CDR3 coding sequence is TGTGCCAGCAGTTCCTATGAGGGCGGGGAGCTGTTTTTT. It encodes CASSSYEGGELFF.

In this sample, this clonotype is medium-sized (0.01 to 0.1%). The rearrangement uses TRBV29-1 and TRBJ2-7; D assignment may be TRBD1 or TRBD2 (5 bases each). Trimming removed 6 bases from V and 6 bases from J, with 12 bases in between. Germline lookup yields CDR1 SQVTM and CDR2 ANQGSEA. The CDR3 has 11 residues. CDR3 residues: CSVGEGTEQYF. The CDR3 DNA follows: TGCAGCGTGGGAGAGGGGACCGAGCAGTACTTC.

In its sample, this clonotype ranks as medium-sized. The rearrangement links TRBV12-3 or TRBV12-4 to TRBJ2-5; 9 bases align to TRBD1. V trimming: 6 bases; J trimming: 1 base; junction bases outside the gene matches: 0. CDR3 size: 13 residues. The CDR3 DNA reads as TGTGCCAGCAGGACAGGGGGCCAAGAGACCCAGTACTTC. This sequence encodes CASRTGGQETQYF.

V and J are TRBV7-2 and TRBJ2-7; 8 nucleotides line up with TRBD2. Germline CDR1 SGHTA, CDR2 FQGNSA. V dropped 1 base and J dropped 3; count of bases not matched to a gene: 8. This CDR3 has 16 amino acids. Here the CDR3 reads CASSLESVAGLYEQYF. DNA of the CDR3: TGTGCCAGCAGCTTAGAGTCGGTAGCGGGACTCTACGAGCAGTACTTC.